The 18 T cell receptor beta chains in this list originate from one sample, sequenced in a study of shared clonotypes between healthy human individuals. The assay was immunoSEQ multiplex PCR, and TCRdb's table has in-frame clones only and misses some. Among roughly 410,000 clones listed, about 96% were seen once. Sequenced input: memory CD8+ T cells sorted from blood. Subset of the sample: CD45RO+ cells pooled with CCR7-negative TemRA cells. Receptors were obtained from a man aged 30 to 39 in good health.

V is TRBV6-5 and J is TRBJ2-7; D possibly corresponds to TRBD2 (6 bases). The CDR3 length is 14 residues. Germline CDR1 and CDR2: MNHEY and SVGAGI. V gave up 1 base and J gave up 2 bases, with 9 bases separating them. The CDR3 DNA sequence: TGTGCCAGCAGTTACTTGCCGGGGGCCTACGAGCAGTACTTC. The encoded protein is CASSYLPGAYEQYF.

This clone was seen once. V usage is TRBV5-1 and J usage is TRBJ2-1; D might be TRBD1 (5 bases). CDR1 is SGHRS, CDR2 YFSETQ, per germline. Trimming cost V 0 bases and J 0 bases, with 7 bases left between them. The CDR3 spans 15 residues. The CDR3 DNA sequence: TGCGCCAGCAGCTTGGAGGGGAACTCCTACAATGAGCAGTTCTTC. It is translated as CASSLEGNSYNEQFF.

This clone was counted a single time. This chain links TRBV18 with TRBJ2-7; D may be TRBD2 (5 bases). Germline assignment: CDR1 KGHSH and CDR2 LQKENI. This CDR3 contains 12 residues. Trimming took 6 bases from V and 3 from J, leaving 9 bases between them. The CDR3 coding sequence is TGTGCCAGCTCGCCGGGGATCTACGAGCAGTACTTC. Its protein is CASSPGIYEQYF.

The chain has TRBV5-6 and TRBJ1-2; D remains ambiguous. The V end was cut by 4 bases, the J end by 5 bases, with 15 bases between. CDR1 and CDR2 from the germline V gene are SGHDT and YYEEEE. The CDR3 totals 14 residues. CDR3: CASSVQGLSYGYTF. The CDR3 DNA is TGTGCCAGCAGCGTACAAGGTTTATCTTATGGCTACACCTTC.

This clone has more than one count but fewer than ten. Different DNA sequences within this sample yield the same CDR3. The genes are TRBV5-1 and TRBJ2-7; 7 bases are a match to TRBD1. Germline assignment: CDR1 SGHRS and CDR2 YFSETQ. The CDR3 sequence is 14 residues long. Losses at the gene ends were 0 bases for V and 0 bases for J; bases not matched to a gene: 0. The CDR3 bases are TGCGCCAGCAGCTTGGCAGGGGGCTCCTACGAGCAGTACTTC. Encoded protein: CASSLAGGSYEQYF.

The chain has TRBV28 and TRBJ1-5; a possible D gene is TRBD1 (5 bases). This CDR3 is built from 13 residues. CDR1 and CDR2 (germline): MDHEN, SYDVKM. Trimming took 7 bases from V and 3 from J, leaving 10 bases between them. The CDR3 loop is CASKKGDNQPQHF. CDR3 in DNA: TGTGCCAGCAAGAAAGGGGACAATCAGCCCCAGCATTTT.

The chain uses TRBV27 and TRBJ2-7; TRBD1 agrees at 7 bases. V was pared by 6 bases and J by 3 bases, with 8 bases of the junction left unmatched. CDR1 MNHEY and CDR2 SMNVEV come from the germline V gene (reference sequence). The length of the CDR3 is 14 residues. The DNA of the CDR3 is TGTGCCAGCAGCCGGACAGGTGTATTCTACGAGCAGTACTTC. Translated, it gives CASSRTGVFYEQYF.

The chain joins TRBV11-1 to TRBJ2-3; 7 bases agree with TRBD2. Germline V gene lookup returns CDR1 SGHAT and CDR2 FQDESV (reference sequence). Trimming at V came to 3 bases and at J to 4 bases, leaving 7 bases not matched to a gene. The CDR3 is 15 amino acids. CDR3 amino acids: CASSFNFLAADTQYF. CDR3 bases: TGTGCCAGCAGCTTCAATTTTCTAGCGGCAGATACGCAGTATTTT.

V is TRBV9 and J is TRBJ2-3, with 10 bases fitting TRBD2. V was pared by 0 bases and J by 5 bases, with 9 bases of the junction left unmatched. CDR1 SGDLS and CDR2 YYNGEE come from the germline V gene. The CDR3 contains 17 residues. CDR3 loop: CASSVAASGSKGDTQYF. The CDR3 DNA reads as TGTGCCAGCAGCGTAGCTGCTAGCGGGAGTAAGGGAGATACGCAGTATTTT.

The rearrangement links TRBV29-1 to TRBJ2-3, with D unresolved. Germline assignment: CDR1 SQVTM and CDR2 ANQGSEA. This CDR3 region has 14 residues. V gave up 4 bases and J gave up 0 bases, with 11 bases separating them. CDR3 nucleotide sequence: TGCAGCGTTGCATCCGGCCGTAGCACAGATACGCAGTATTTT. It yields the protein CSVASGRSTDTQYF.

The chain joins TRBV28 to TRBJ2-2; TRBD1 aligns across 7 bases. The length of the CDR3 is 15 residues. V was clipped by 6 bases and J by 0 bases; unmatched bases: 4. Germline-derived CDR1 and CDR2 are MDHEN and SYDVKM. The CDR3 loop is CASRNTGANTGELFF. In DNA, the CDR3 is TGTGCCAGCAGAAACACAGGGGCGAACACCGGGGAGCTGTTTTTT.

The CDR3 DNA follows: TGTGCCAGCAGCTCATCGGGGAGGGCTTTCTTT. It is translated as CASSSSGRAFF. The chain links TRBV13 to TRBJ1-1; no definite D call. The ends were cut back, 4 bases at V and 11 bases at J, with 11 bases in the middle. Per germline, CDR1 PRHDT and CDR2 FYEKMQ (reference sequence). This CDR3 has 11 amino acids. Variable domain in full (rest from reference TRBV13 and TRBJ1-1): AAGVIQSPRHLIKEKRETATLKCYPIPRHDTVYWYQQGPGQDPQFLISFYEKMQSDKGSIPDRFSAQQFSDYHSELNMSSLELGDSALYFCASSSSGRAFFGQGTRLTVV.

This sequence joins TRBV11-2 and TRBJ2-2; D might be TRBD2 (5 bases). CDR1 is SGHAT, CDR2 FQNNGV, per germline. Trimming stripped 8 bases from V and 7 bases from J, with 20 bases between. This CDR3 is 15 amino acids long. CDR3 DNA: TGTGCCAGCCATCGTGTAACGGGAAAAGTCGGGGAGCTGTTTTTT. It translates to CASHRVTGKVGELFF.

The V call is TRBV28, the J call TRBJ1-2, with 8 bases identical to TRBD1. Germline assignment: CDR1 MDHEN and CDR2 SYDVKM. The CDR3 extends over 15 amino acids. V trimming: 5 bases; J trimming: 2 bases; junction bases outside the gene matches: 7. For the CDR3, the DNA is TGTGCCAGCAGTGGGGGGAGGACAGGGAACTATGGCTACACCTTC. Translated: CASSGGRTGNYGYTF.

J is TRBJ2-7 and V is TRBV18; 9 nucleotides line up with TRBD2. The CDR3 sequence is 16 residues long. The V and J ends lost 3 bases and 5 bases, in that order; junction bases with no gene match: 11. Germline V gene data show CDR1 as KGHSH and CDR2 as LQKENI. Here the CDR3 reads CASSPATSGPNHEQYF. DNA for the CDR3: TGTGCCAGCTCACCGGCGACTAGCGGCCCTAACCACGAGCAGTACTTC.

The chain couples TRBV5-1 to TRBJ2-3; 7 bases map to TRBD2. The CDR3 is made up of 16 amino acids. J was trimmed by 1 base and V by 1 base; bases with no gene match: 6. Germline CDR1 is SGHRS and CDR2 is YFSETQ. CDR3 residues: CASSLSGTSGTDTQYF. CDR3 DNA: TGCGCCAGCAGCTTGAGTGGTACTAGCGGCACAGATACGCAGTATTTT.

V usage is TRBV7-2 and J usage is TRBJ2-1; no clear D gene. The V gene's germline CDR1 is SGHTA and CDR2 FQGNSA. The CDR3 runs to 13 residues. The ends were cut back, 1 base at V and 10 bases at J, with 11 bases in the middle. The CDR3 sequence: CASSLVRIHEQFF. The CDR3 DNA follows: TGTGCCAGCAGCTTAGTCCGGATACACGAGCAGTTCTTC.

J is TRBJ1-2 and V is TRBV6-6; 9 nucleotides align to TRBD1. Germline CDR1 and CDR2: MNHNY and SVGAGI (reference sequence). This CDR3 comprises 13 residues. With V trimmed by 3 bases and J by 6 bases, 2 bases remained unmatched. For the CDR3, the DNA is TGTGCCAGCAGTTATCGGGACAGGGATGGCTACACCTTC. It specifies CASSYRDRDGYTF.